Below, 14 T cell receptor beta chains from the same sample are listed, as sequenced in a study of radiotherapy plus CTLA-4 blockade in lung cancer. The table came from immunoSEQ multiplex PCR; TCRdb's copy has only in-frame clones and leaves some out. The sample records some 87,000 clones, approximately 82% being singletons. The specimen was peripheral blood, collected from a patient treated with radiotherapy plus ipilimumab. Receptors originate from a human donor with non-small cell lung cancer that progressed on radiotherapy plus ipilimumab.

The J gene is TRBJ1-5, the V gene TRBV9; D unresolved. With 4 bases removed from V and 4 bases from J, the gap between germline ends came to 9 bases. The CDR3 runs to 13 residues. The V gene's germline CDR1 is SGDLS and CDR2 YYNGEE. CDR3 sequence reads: CASSPGGNQPQHF. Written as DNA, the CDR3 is TGTGCCAGCAGCCCAGGAGGGAATCAGCCCCAGCATTTT. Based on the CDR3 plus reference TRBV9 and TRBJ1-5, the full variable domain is DSGVTQTPKHLITATGQRVTLRCSPRSGDLSVYWYQQSLDQGLQFLIQYYNGEERAKGNILERFSAQQFPDLHSELNLSSLELGDSALYFCASSPGGNQPQHFGDGTRLSIL.

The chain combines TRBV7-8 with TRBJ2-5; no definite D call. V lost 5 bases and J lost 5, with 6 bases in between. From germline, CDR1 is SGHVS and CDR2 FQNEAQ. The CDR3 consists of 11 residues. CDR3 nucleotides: TGTGCCAGCAGCGTATTCGAGACCCAGTACTTC. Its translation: CASSVFETQYF.

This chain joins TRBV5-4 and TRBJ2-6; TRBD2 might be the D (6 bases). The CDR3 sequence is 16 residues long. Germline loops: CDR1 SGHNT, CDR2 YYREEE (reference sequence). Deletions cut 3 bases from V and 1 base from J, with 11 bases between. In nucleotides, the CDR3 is TGTGCCAGCAGCTCCAATGCGGGGTCTGGGGCCAACGTCCTGACTTTC. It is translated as CASSSNAGSGANVLTF.

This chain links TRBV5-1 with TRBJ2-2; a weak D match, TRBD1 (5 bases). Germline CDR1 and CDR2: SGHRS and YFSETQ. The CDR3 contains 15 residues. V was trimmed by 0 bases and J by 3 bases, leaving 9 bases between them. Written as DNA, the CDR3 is TGCGCCAGCAGCTTGGCAAGGGGTGACACCGGGGAGCTGTTTTTT. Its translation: CASSLARGDTGELFF.

The CDR3 coding sequence is TGTGCCAGCAGCGCACGACAGGGGGGGGTGTCCACTGAAGCTTTCTTT. As protein: CASSARQGGVSTEAFF. This rearrangement joins TRBV9 to TRBJ1-1; TRBD1 aligns across 9 bases. Per the germline V gene, CDR1 is SGDLS and CDR2 is YYNGEE. The CDR3 contains 16 residues. V was clipped by 3 bases and J by 4 bases; unmatched bases: 10.

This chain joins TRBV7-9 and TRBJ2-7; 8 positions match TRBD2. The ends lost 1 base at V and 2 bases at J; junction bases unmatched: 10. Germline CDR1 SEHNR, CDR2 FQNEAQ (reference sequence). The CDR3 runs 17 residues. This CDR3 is CASSLVPTGTSTYEQYF. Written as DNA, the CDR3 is TGTGCCAGCAGCTTAGTCCCCACCGGGACTAGTACCTACGAGCAGTACTTC.

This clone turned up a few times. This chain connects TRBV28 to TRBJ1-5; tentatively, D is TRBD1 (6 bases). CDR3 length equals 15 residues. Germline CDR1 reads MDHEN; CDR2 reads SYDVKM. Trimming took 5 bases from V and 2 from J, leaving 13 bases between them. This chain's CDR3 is CASSLGGGGNQPQHF. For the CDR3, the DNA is TGTGCCAGCAGTCTAGGGGGTGGTGGCAATCAGCCCCAGCATTTT.

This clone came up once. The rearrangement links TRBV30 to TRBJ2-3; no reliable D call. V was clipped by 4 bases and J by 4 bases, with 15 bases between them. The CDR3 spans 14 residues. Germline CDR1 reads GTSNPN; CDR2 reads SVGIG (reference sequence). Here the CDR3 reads CAWIGGLPPDTQYF. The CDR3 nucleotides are TGTGCCTGGATCGGTGGGCTCCCCCCAGATACGCAGTATTTT.

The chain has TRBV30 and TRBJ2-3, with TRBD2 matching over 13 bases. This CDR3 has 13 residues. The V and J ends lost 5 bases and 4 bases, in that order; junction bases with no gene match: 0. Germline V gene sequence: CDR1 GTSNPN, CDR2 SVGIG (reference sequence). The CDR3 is CAWGLAGADTQYF. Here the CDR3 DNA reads TGTGCCTGGGGACTAGCGGGAGCAGATACGCAGTATTTT.

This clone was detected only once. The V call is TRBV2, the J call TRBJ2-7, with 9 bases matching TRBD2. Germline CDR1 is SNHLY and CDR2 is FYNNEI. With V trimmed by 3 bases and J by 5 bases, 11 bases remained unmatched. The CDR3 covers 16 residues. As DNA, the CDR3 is TGTGCCAGCAGTGAGCCGGGACTAGCTTCTTATCACGAGCAGTACTTC. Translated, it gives CASSEPGLASYHEQYF.

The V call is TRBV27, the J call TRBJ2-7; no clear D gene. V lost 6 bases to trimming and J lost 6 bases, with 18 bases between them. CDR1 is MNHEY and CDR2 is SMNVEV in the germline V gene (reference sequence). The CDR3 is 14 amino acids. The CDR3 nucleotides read TGTGCCAGCAGGATCCGAGATAAATCTGGCGAGCAGTACTTC. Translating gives CASRIRDKSGEQYF.

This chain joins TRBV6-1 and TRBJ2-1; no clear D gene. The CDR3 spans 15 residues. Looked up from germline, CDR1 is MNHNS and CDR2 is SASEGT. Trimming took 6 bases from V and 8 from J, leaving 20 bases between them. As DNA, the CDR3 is TGTGCCAGCAGCCTGACCCCCCCGGAGAGGCATGAGCAGTTCTTC. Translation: CASSLTPPERHEQFF.

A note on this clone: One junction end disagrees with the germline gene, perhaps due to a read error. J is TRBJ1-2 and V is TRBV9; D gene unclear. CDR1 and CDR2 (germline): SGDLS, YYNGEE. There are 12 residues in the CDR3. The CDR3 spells CASSTSDGPSAF. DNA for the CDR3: TGTGCCAGCAGCACTTCCGACGGACCTAGCGCCTTC.

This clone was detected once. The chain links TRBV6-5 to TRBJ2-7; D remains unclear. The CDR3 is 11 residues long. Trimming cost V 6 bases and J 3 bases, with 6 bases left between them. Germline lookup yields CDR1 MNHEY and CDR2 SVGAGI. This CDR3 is CASSSNYEQYF. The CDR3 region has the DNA TGTGCCAGCAGCTCCAACTACGAGCAGTACTTC.